This passage covers 27 T cell receptor beta chains from one sample sequenced in a study of OX40 agonist ivuxolimab in advanced cancers. Sequenced by immunoSEQ multiplex PCR; TCRdb stores in-frame clones only, minus some. The table lists under 85,000 clones, about 83% of them singletons, with about 0.66% in the top ten. The specimen was CD4+ or CD8+ T cells sorted from blood, collected in a trial of the OX40 agonist ivuxolimab. Receptors were obtained from an adult with an advanced solid tumor such as melanoma, head and neck, liver or kidney cancer.

This rearrangement joins TRBV11-2 to TRBJ2-3, with 8 positions matching TRBD2. The CDR3 runs to 17 residues. Unmatched junction bases numbered 10, after V lost 2 bases and J lost 3 bases. CDR1 and CDR2 from the germline V gene are SGHAT and FQNNGV. CDR3 DNA: TGTGCCAGCAGCTTATTAGTTGCGGGGGGTTTTACAGATACGCAGTATTTT. This sequence encodes CASSLLVAGGFTDTQYF.

This chain joins TRBV21-1 and TRBJ1-5; the D segment call TRBD1 is taken from the table without a DNA check. TRBV21-1 is a known pseudogene. The CDR3 consists of 15 residues. The chain's CDR3 is CASSKGHRANQPQHF. The DNA of the CDR3 is TGTGCCAGCAGCAAAGGGCACAGGGCCAATCAGCCCCAGCATTTT.

The chain uses TRBV28 and TRBJ1-2, with a weak D call TRBD1 (5 bases). The CDR3 is 13 residues long. Per germline, CDR1 MDHEN and CDR2 SYDVKM. Trimming stripped 8 bases from V and 5 bases from J, with 15 bases between. CDR3 region: CASSLGSGYGYTF. The CDR3 bases are TGTGCCAGCTCCCTAGGGTCAGGGTATGGCTACACCTTC.

This chain uses TRBV18 with TRBJ1-5, with D tentatively TRBD1 (5 bases). Trimming removed 0 bases from V and 1 base from J, with 10 bases in between. The CDR3 length is 16 residues. Germline-derived CDR1 and CDR2 are KGHSH and LQKENI. The CDR3 nucleotides read TGTGCCAGCTCACCACCGCTCCAGGGAAGCAATCAGCCCCAGCATTTT. This gives the protein CASSPPLQGSNQPQHF.

The genes are TRBV5-6 and TRBJ1-2, with D unresolved. V gave up 1 base and J gave up 5 bases, with 6 bases separating them. The CDR3 extends over 12 amino acids. CDR1 and CDR2 (germline): SGHDT, YYEEEE. The CDR3 nucleotides read TGTGCCAGCAGCTTGAGGGATTATGGCTACACCTTC. It specifies CASSLRDYGYTF.

In DNA form, the CDR3 reads TGTGCCAGTAATTCCAGAGCGGGGACAGGATCGTACTATGGCTACACCTTC. Its translation: CASNSRAGTGSYYGYTF. This sequence joins TRBV19 and TRBJ1-2; 8 nucleotides match TRBD1. The CDR3 has 17 residues. The junction had 16 bases not matched to a gene; V was cut back by 7 bases and J by 3 bases. CDR1 is LNHDA and CDR2 is SQIVND in the germline V gene (reference sequence).

The rearrangement uses TRBV7-8 and TRBJ2-3; 8 bases map to TRBD2. This CDR3 has 17 amino acids. Looked up from germline, CDR1 is SGHVS and CDR2 is FQNEAQ. Trimming took 5 bases from V and 2 from J; bases not matched to a gene: 12. DNA of the CDR3: TGTGCCAGCAGCCCTACGCGGCGGGGGGCCTCCACAGATACGCAGTATTTT. Translated: CASSPTRRGASTDTQYF.

This clone was counted once. This rearrangement joins TRBV4-3 to TRBJ2-4; D may be TRBD1 or TRBD2 (5 bases each). This CDR3 has 13 amino acids. Trimming removed 4 bases from V and 16 bases from J, with 20 bases in between. From germline, CDR1 is LGHNA and CDR2 YSLEER. CDR3 nucleotide sequence: TGCGCCAGCAGCCCTAGAGGGGCGGTTATTCGATACTTC. This encodes CASSPRGAVIRYF.

V usage is TRBV11-2 and J usage is TRBJ2-5; perhaps D is TRBD1 or TRBD2 (6 bases each). This CDR3 spans 17 amino acids. The V and J ends lost 5 bases and 5 bases respectively, with 24 bases between them. CDR1 SGHAT and CDR2 FQNNGV come from the germline V gene. The CDR3 protein is CASSLHRVGTLGETQYF. Here the CDR3 DNA reads TGTGCCAGCAGCCTACACAGGGTTGGGACTCTGGGGGAGACCCAGTACTTC.

V and J are TRBV13 and TRBJ2-5; D remains unclear. The J call may be wrong; the DNA end is better matched by TRBJ2-7. CDR1 is PRHDT, CDR2 FYEKMQ, per germline (reference sequence). This CDR3 is built from 13 residues. In DNA form, the CDR3 reads TGTGCCAGCAGCATTCGGGCCCTATACGAGCAGTACTTC. This translates into CASSIRALYEQYF.

J is TRBJ1-1 and V is TRBV12-5; 9 bases line up with TRBD1. The CDR3 runs to 16 residues. Germline V gene lookup returns CDR1 LGHNT and CDR2 FRNRAP. The V gene end was trimmed by 3 bases and the J gene end by 3 bases; junction bases not matched to a gene: 8. In DNA form, the CDR3 reads TGTGCTAGTGGTTTTTTACCGGGACAGGGTCACACTGAAGCTTTCTTT. Translation: CASGFLPGQGHTEAFF.

About this clone: Germline and junction disagree at one end, which may indicate a read error. The chain is built from TRBV29-1 and TRBJ2-5; 10 positions match TRBD2. This CDR3 is 12 amino acids long. CDR1 is SQVTM and CDR2 is ANQGSEA in the germline V gene. CDR3 residues: CSATPSGGECDF. Written as DNA, the CDR3 is TGCAGCGCTACTCCTAGCGGGGGCGAATGCGACTTC.

The V gene is TRBV11-3, the J gene TRBJ2-1; weak D call: TRBD1 (5 bases). CDR1 and CDR2 from the germline V gene are SGHNT and YENEEA. The V and J ends lost 5 bases and 1 base respectively, with 12 bases between them. This CDR3 has 15 amino acids. The DNA for the CDR3 is TGTGCCAGCAGCCGCGACAGAGGATCCTACAATGAGCAGTTCTTC. It translates to CASSRDRGSYNEQFF. Looking up the rest from reference TRBV11-3 and TRBJ2-1 gives the full variable domain: EAGVVQSPRYKIIEKKQPVAFWCNPISGHNTLYWYLQNLGQGPELLIRYENEEAVDDSQLPKDRFSAERLKGVDSTLKIQPAELGDSAVYLCASSRDRGSYNEQFFGPGTRLTVL.

This chain links TRBV7-9 with TRBJ2-2; 11 bases fit TRBD2. V lost 5 bases and J lost 1; bases outside the gene matches: 3. The germline V gene has CDR1 SEHNR and CDR2 FQNEAQ (reference sequence). The CDR3 runs to 16 residues. DNA for the CDR3: TGTGCCAGCAGCCGTGGGACTAGCGGGAACACCGGGGAGCTGTTTTTT. Protein: CASSRGTSGNTGELFF.

The chain uses TRBV7-3 and TRBJ2-1; no clear D. The CDR3 is 11 residues long. The V end was cut by 3 bases, the J end by 7 bases, with 4 bases between. In germline, CDR1 is SGHTA, CDR2 FQGTGA. In nucleotides, the CDR3 is TGTGCCAGCAGCTTGAATAATGAGCAGTTCTTC. This codes for CASSLNNEQFF.

J is TRBJ1-4 and V is TRBV5-4, with 7 nucleotides matching TRBD1. Germline trimming cut 4 bases from V and 6 bases from J; bases unmatched to any gene: 6. Looked up from germline, CDR1 is SGHNT and CDR2 is YYREEE (reference sequence). The CDR3 consists of 14 residues. CDR3 in amino acids: CASSTDRAHEKLFF. The CDR3 nucleotides read TGTGCCAGCAGCACCGACAGGGCTCATGAAAAACTGTTTTTT.

The CDR3 DNA follows: TGTGCCAGCTCACCAAGGGGTTCGGAGACCCAGTACTTC. As protein: CASSPRGSETQYF. The chain has TRBV18 and TRBJ2-5; maybe TRBD1 (5 bases). Germline V gene sequence: CDR1 KGHSH, CDR2 LQKENI. The CDR3 consists of 13 residues. V was clipped by 2 bases and J by 5 bases, with 9 bases between them. The full variable domain, in which reference TRBV18 and TRBJ2-5 provide the parts outside the CDR3, is NAGVMQNPRHLVRRRGQEARLRCSPMKGHSHVYWYRQLPEEGLKFMVYLQKENIIDESGMPKERFSAEFPKEGPSILRIQQVVRGDSAAYFCASSPRGSETQYFGPGTRLLVL.

The V call is TRBV7-9, the J call TRBJ1-4; D not certain. CDR3 length: 14 residues. Per germline, CDR1 SEHNR and CDR2 FQNEAQ (reference sequence). Trimming cost V 3 bases and J 2 bases, with 7 bases left between them. CDR3 region: CASSFEGTNEKLFF. DNA for the CDR3: TGTGCCAGCAGCTTCGAGGGTACTAATGAAAAACTGTTTTTT.

The rearrangement joins TRBV12-1 to TRBJ2-5; the table's D call of TRBD1 was not tested on the DNA. TRBV12-1 is a listed pseudogene. This CDR3 has 14 amino acids. As DNA, the CDR3 is TGTGCCAGCAGCTTGGGACAGCTTCAAGAGACCCAGTACTTC. It translates to CASSLGQLQETQYF.

This chain uses TRBV27 with TRBJ1-1; TRBD1 is a possible D gene (6 bases). The CDR3 runs 14 residues. The V gene's germline CDR1 is MNHEY and CDR2 SMNVEV (reference sequence). Trimming removed 3 bases from V and 1 base from J, with 9 bases in between. CDR3 sequence (DNA): TGTGCCAGCAGTTTCCAGGGGCCGAACACTGAAGCTTTCTTT. This translates into CASSFQGPNTEAFF.

The chain recombines TRBV6-4 with TRBJ2-1; 8 nucleotides agree with TRBD2. With V trimmed by 5 bases and J by 2 bases, 5 bases remained unmatched. CDR3 length: 15 residues. Germline CDR1 MRHNA, CDR2 SNTAGT. CDR3 nucleotides: TGTGCCAGCAGTCCGGGAGCGGGGGCCTACAATGAGCAGTTCTTC. Its protein is CASSPGAGAYNEQFF.

The DNA of the CDR3 is TGTGCCAGCAGCTTACGGGGGATCGACAATGAGCAGTTCTTC. The encoded protein is CASSLRGIDNEQFF. The chain has TRBV5-6 and TRBJ2-1; tentatively, D is TRBD2 (6 bases). Germline-derived CDR1 and CDR2 are SGHDT and YYEEEE. The CDR3 length is 14 residues. Deletions cut 2 bases from V and 5 bases from J, with 11 bases between.

The chain combines TRBV7-2 with TRBJ2-5; 7 bases are a match to TRBD2. This CDR3 has 17 residues. Germline-derived CDR1 and CDR2 are SGHTA and FQGNSA. V lost 5 bases to trimming and J lost 3 bases; unmatched junction nucleotides: 15. CDR3 DNA: TGTGCCAGCAGCCCCCCGGGGGGTGTGGGGGGTGAAGAGACCCAGTACTTC. It codes for CASSPPGGVGGEETQYF. The whole variable domain, filled in from reference TRBV7-2 and TRBJ2-5, reads GAGVSQSPSNKVTEKGKDVELRCDPISGHTALYWYRQSLGQGLEFLIYFQGNSAPDKSGLPSDRFSAERTGGSVSTLTIQRTQQEDSAVYLCASSPPGGVGGEETQYFGPGTRLLVL.

V usage is TRBV6-1 and J usage is TRBJ1-5; D is undetermined. Germline V CDR1 and CDR2: MNHNS, SASEGT. Trimming shortened V by 0 bases and J by 6 bases, and 15 bases separated the two germline ends. CDR3 size: 16 residues. The chain's CDR3 is CASSEAGSLRSQPQHF. CDR3 coding DNA: TGTGCCAGCAGTGAAGCGGGCTCCCTTAGAAGTCAGCCCCAGCATTTT.

This chain connects TRBV2 to TRBJ2-2; perhaps TRBD1 as D (5 bases). Germline V gene data show CDR1 as SNHLY and CDR2 as FYNNEI. Trimming cost V 7 bases and J 3 bases, with 12 bases left between them. CDR3 length equals 14 residues. The CDR3 spells CASIRDRHTGELFF. In DNA, the CDR3 is TGTGCCAGCATCAGAGACAGACACACCGGGGAGCTGTTTTTT.

The gene calls are TRBV6-6 and TRBJ1-4; 7 positions agree with TRBD1. V shed 6 bases, J shed 0 bases, and the junction held 7 bases outside the gene matches. The CDR3 runs 16 residues. Germline CDR1 MNHNY, CDR2 SVGAGI (reference sequence). Here the CDR3 DNA reads TGTGCCAGCAGGAACCGGGACAGTGCAACTAATGAAAAACTGTTTTTT. This codes for CASRNRDSATNEKLFF.

The chain is built from TRBV13 and TRBJ2-3, with a weak D call TRBD2 (6 bases). V lost 5 bases and J 3 bases, leaving 9 bases between the germline ends. Germline V gives CDR1 PRHDT, CDR2 FYEKMQ (reference sequence). The CDR3 length is 13 residues. The CDR3, as DNA: TGTGCCAGCAGCCGCCGGGGGACAGATACGCAGTATTTT. This encodes CASSRRGTDTQYF.